This TCR beta chain stems from a study of regulatory T cells in long-lasting Graves disease. The overall study: By definition, persistent Graves' disease involved antithyroid drugs for over 5 years alongside positive TSH receptor antibodies.

Both iRepertoire HTBI primers and Arm-PCR of CDR3 regions were used to build the TCR beta libraries. Each CDR3 protein gets one entry after TCRdb re-called the multiplex PCR reads with MiXCR. Counted here are nearly 350,000 distinct CDR3 sequences, around 20% occurring once; the ten biggest clones make up roughly 27%. Time point specified: persistent/refractory GD, antithyroid drugs over 5 years with positive TRAb. Extracted RNA from PBMCs served as the source of the TCR library. Many counts were recorded for this clonotype. The CDR3 consists of 13 residues. Looked up from germline, CDR1 is ENHRY and CDR2 is SYGVKD. V lost 6 bases and J lost 7; bases outside the gene matches: 3.

The sample was peripheral blood mononuclear cells (PBMCs), taken when the disease was refractory, from a patient treated with antithyroid drugs. This sequence originates from a female donor with Graves disease. V gene TRBV10-3 combines with J gene TRBJ2-2, with 9 bases that match TRBD2. The CDR3 bases are TGTGCCATCAGGGGTAGCGGGGGCGGGGAGCTGTTTTTT. This encodes CAIRGSGGGELFF.